One sample yielded the 17 T cell receptor beta chains listed below, sequenced in a study of cytomegalovirus exposure and HLA in healthy donors (dated by TCRdb to about 2017). The method behind the library was the immunoSEQ multiplex PCR assay. The multiplex PCR relied on a mix of 60 forward primers for TCR Vbeta segments and 13 reverse primers for TCR Jbeta segments. Drawn from immuneACCESS, this table holds only the in-frame rearrangements with V and J called that TCRdb kept. Clones are partly lost; checked studies trace under half to an unresolved V gene and leave the rest unexplained. Recorded for this sample are some 140,000 clones; around four fifths of them occurred a single time. Roughly 1.2% of the sample rests with the top ten. Input material: PBMCs. Every receptor here comes from a male donor in good health and CMV-seropositive.

V is TRBV5-5 and J is TRBJ1-1, with unresolved D. The CDR3 loop spans 13 amino acids. Per the germline V gene, CDR1 is SGHKS and CDR2 is YYEKEE (reference sequence). Trimming stripped 2 bases from V and 1 base from J, with 6 bases between. The CDR3 protein is CASSFTGNTEAFF. The CDR3 DNA reads as TGTGCCAGCAGCTTTACTGGGAACACTGAAGCTTTCTTT.

CDR3 DNA: TGTGCCAGCAGTTCCGGGACAGGGTGGGCCGGGGAGCTGTTTTTT. Amino acids: CASSSGTGWAGELFF. The chain uses TRBV6-5 and TRBJ2-2; 9 bases map to TRBD1. V gave up 4 bases and J gave up 6 bases; unmatched junction bases: 6. The CDR3 has 15 amino acids. Germline lookup yields CDR1 MNHEY and CDR2 SVGAGI.

The chain uses TRBV7-9 and TRBJ1-2, with D possibly TRBD1 on 5 matching bases. The CDR3 sequence is 15 residues long. V lost 5 bases, J lost 8 bases, and 21 bases lay in between. Germline V gives CDR1 SEHNR, CDR2 FQNEAQ (reference sequence). CDR3 sequence: CASSILQGEILGYTF. The CDR3 coding sequence is TGTGCCAGCAGCATCCTTCAGGGTGAGATCTTGGGCTACACCTTC.

V usage is TRBV28 and J usage is TRBJ2-7; no reliable D call. Trimming stripped 6 bases from V and 2 bases from J, with 14 bases between. Germline values: CDR1 MDHEN, CDR2 SYDVKM. The length of the CDR3 is 14 residues. In nucleotides, the CDR3 is TGTGCCAGCAGCCCAATGTCGCGCACCTACGAGCAGTACTTC. Protein sequence: CASSPMSRTYEQYF.

V is TRBV11-2 and J is TRBJ1-6; tentatively, D is TRBD1 (5 bases). The V and J ends lost 4 bases and 7 bases respectively, with 14 bases between them. The CDR3 runs 15 residues. Germline values: CDR1 SGHAT, CDR2 FQNNGV. The CDR3: CASSWGPGDNSPLHF. The CDR3 DNA reads TGTGCCAGCAGCTGGGGTCCGGGGGACAATTCACCCCTCCACTTT.

In its sample, this clone was seen once. The V gene is TRBV7-9, the J gene TRBJ2-1, with TRBD1 matching 8 bases. The ends lost 1 base at V and 2 bases at J; junction bases unmatched: 4. Germline CDR1 SEHNR, CDR2 FQNEAQ (reference sequence). The CDR3 covers 16 residues. This CDR3 reads CASSLVAGGPYNEQFF. DNA for the CDR3: TGTGCCAGCAGCTTAGTGGCAGGGGGCCCCTACAATGAGCAGTTCTTC.

This chain links TRBV7-6 with TRBJ2-7; D is uncertain. The CDR3 has 12 amino acids. The germline CDR1 and CDR2 sequences are SGHVS and FNYEAQ. V was clipped by 4 bases and J by 2 bases, with 6 bases between them. CDR3 amino acids: CASSSHPYEQYF. In DNA, the CDR3 is TGTGCCAGCAGCTCACATCCCTACGAGCAGTACTTC. The entire variable domain, with the rest obtained from reference TRBV7-6 and TRBJ2-7, is as follows: GAGVSQSPRYKVTKRGQDVALRCDPISGHVSLYWYRQALGQGPEFLTYFNYEAQQDKSGLPNDRFSAERPEGSISTLTIQRTEQRDSAMYRCASSSHPYEQYFGPGTRLTVT.

This chain links TRBV18 with TRBJ2-1; D might be TRBD2 (5 bases). The CDR3 is 18 residues long. Germline V CDR1 and CDR2: KGHSH, LQKENI. With 3 bases removed from V and 0 bases from J, the gap between germline ends came to 18 bases. The CDR3 region is CASSPQAVRGSSYNEQFF. CDR3 DNA: TGTGCCAGCTCACCGCAGGCGGTCCGAGGGAGCTCCTACAATGAGCAGTTCTTC.

J is TRBJ2-7 and V is TRBV2; possibly TRBD1 for D (5 bases). Germline assignment: CDR1 SNHLY and CDR2 FYNNEI. Trimming cost V 2 bases and J 0 bases, with 8 bases left between them. The CDR3 is made up of 14 amino acids. The CDR3 protein is CASSERTRSYEQYF. In DNA, the CDR3 is TGTGCCAGCAGTGAAAGGACACGCTCCTACGAGCAGTACTTC.

This clone came up once. The chain is built from TRBV11-1 and TRBJ1-5; D is uncertain. Trimming removed 6 bases at V and 0 bases at J, with 6 bases between. Germline CDR1 is SGHAT and CDR2 is FQDESV (reference sequence). The CDR3 extends over 13 amino acids. The CDR3 DNA follows: TGTGCCAGCAGTGACAATAGCAATCAGCCCCAGCATTTT. Its protein product is CASSDNSNQPQHF.

The rearrangement links TRBV11-2 to TRBJ2-5, with 13 bases identical to TRBD2. CDR1 is SGHAT, CDR2 FQNNGV, per germline. Trimming at V came to 1 base and at J to 5 bases, leaving 4 bases not matched to a gene. CDR3 size: 16 residues. CDR3 DNA: TGTGCCAGCAGCTTAGGGACTAGCGGGGGACGGGAGACCCAGTACTTC. As protein: CASSLGTSGGRETQYF.

V gene TRBV15 combines with J gene TRBJ2-6; D is possibly TRBD2 (6 bases). Between the trimmed V and J ends, which lost 5 bases and 1 base, there was a span of 12 bases. CDR3 length: 16 amino acids. CDR1 is LNHNV and CDR2 is YYDKDF in the germline V gene (reference sequence). CDR3 DNA: TGTGCCACCAGCCCAATAGGGACTTCTGGGGCCAACGTCCTGACTTTC. Residues: CATSPIGTSGANVLTF.

The genes are TRBV6-5 and TRBJ2-2, with D maybe TRBD2 (6 bases). V lost 7 bases and J lost 0, with 9 bases in between. The CDR3 sequence is 14 residues long. Per germline, CDR1 MNHEY and CDR2 SVGAGI. This chain's CDR3 is CASTGGANTGELFF. The CDR3 coding sequence is TGTGCCAGCACGGGCGGGGCGAACACCGGGGAGCTGTTTTTT.

The chain combines TRBV11-2 with TRBJ1-2; the D gene is possibly TRBD1 (6 bases). Germline CDR1 SGHAT, CDR2 FQNNGV. The CDR3 covers 15 residues. The ends were cut back, 1 base at V and 5 bases at J, with 14 bases in the middle. The CDR3: CASSLAGAGQYGYTF. DNA of the CDR3: TGTGCCAGCAGCTTAGCAGGGGCAGGGCAGTATGGCTACACCTTC.

J is TRBJ2-7 and V is TRBV6-5; possibly TRBD1 for D (5 bases). The CDR3 length is 15 residues. Trimming shortened V by 0 bases and J by 3 bases, and 12 bases separated the two germline ends. Germline V lookup: CDR1 MNHEY, CDR2 SVGAGI. CDR3 coding DNA: TGTGCCAGCAGTTACTCGAGTGGCAGGGTCTACGAGCAGTACTTC. It translates to CASSYSSGRVYEQYF.

The chain couples TRBV18 to TRBJ1-4, with TRBD1 matching over 8 bases. Germline CDR1 and CDR2: KGHSH and LQKENI. The CDR3 totals 13 residues. J gave up 6 bases and V 6 bases, and 3 bases lay outside the gene matches. This chain's CDR3 is CASSQQGDEKLFF. CDR3 bases: TGTGCCAGCTCGCAACAGGGGGATGAAAAACTGTTTTTT.

The J gene is TRBJ1-5, the V gene TRBV5-6; possible D gene TRBD1, 5 bases. V was pared by 2 bases and J by 6 bases, with 15 bases between. The CDR3 contains 15 residues. CDR1 is SGHDT and CDR2 is YYEEEE in the germline V gene. The CDR3 loop reads CASSFSREAGQPQHF. CDR3 coding DNA: TGTGCCAGCAGCTTTTCCAGGGAAGCGGGTCAGCCCCAGCATTTT.